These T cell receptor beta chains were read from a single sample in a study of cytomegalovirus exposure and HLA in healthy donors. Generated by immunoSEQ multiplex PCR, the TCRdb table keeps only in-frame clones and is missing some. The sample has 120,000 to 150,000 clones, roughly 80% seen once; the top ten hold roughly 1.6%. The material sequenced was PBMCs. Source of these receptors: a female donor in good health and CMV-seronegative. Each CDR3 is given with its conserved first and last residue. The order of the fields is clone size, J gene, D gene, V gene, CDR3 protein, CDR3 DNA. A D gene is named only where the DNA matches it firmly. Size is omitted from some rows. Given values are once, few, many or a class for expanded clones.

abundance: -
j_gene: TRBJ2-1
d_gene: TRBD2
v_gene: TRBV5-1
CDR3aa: CASSRLGLAGENEQFF
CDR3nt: TGCGCCAGCAGCCGATTGGGACTAGCGGGAGAGAATGAGCAGTTCTTC

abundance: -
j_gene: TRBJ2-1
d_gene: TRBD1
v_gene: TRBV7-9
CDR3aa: CASSLRDRDYNEQFF
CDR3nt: TGTGCCAGCAGCCTCCGGGACAGGGACTACAATGAGCAGTTCTTC

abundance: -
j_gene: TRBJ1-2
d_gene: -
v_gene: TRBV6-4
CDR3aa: CASSARGTSRANYGYTF
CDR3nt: TGTGCCAGCAGTGCCCGGGGAACTTCCCGAGCTAACTATGGCTACACCTTC

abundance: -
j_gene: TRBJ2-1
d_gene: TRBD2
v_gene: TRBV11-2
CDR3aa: CASSRGGESSYNEQFF
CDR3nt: TGTGCCAGCAGCCGGGGGGGGGAAAGCTCCTACAATGAGCAGTTCTTC

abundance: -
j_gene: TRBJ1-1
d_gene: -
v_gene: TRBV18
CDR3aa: CASSPPIGQKGLGEAFF
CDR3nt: TGTGCCAGCTCACCACCGATAGGACAGAAGGGGTTAGGTGAAGCTTTCTTT

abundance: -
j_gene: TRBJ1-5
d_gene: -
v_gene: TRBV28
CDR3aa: CASTRDKTNQPQHF
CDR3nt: TGTGCCAGCACACGGGACAAAACAAATCAGCCCCAGCATTTT

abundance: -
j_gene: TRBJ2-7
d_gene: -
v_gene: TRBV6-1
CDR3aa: CASSEKALRSRDEQYF
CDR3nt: TGTGCCAGCAGTGAAAAGGCCCTAAGGAGTAGAGACGAGCAGTACTTC

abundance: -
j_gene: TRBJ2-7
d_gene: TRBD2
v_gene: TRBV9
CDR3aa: CASSVDGASGRYEQYF
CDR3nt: TGTGCCAGCAGCGTAGATGGGGCTAGCGGGAGGTACGAGCAGTACTTC

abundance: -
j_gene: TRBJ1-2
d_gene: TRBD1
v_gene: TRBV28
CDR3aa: CASNTGQGTGGYTF
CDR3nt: TGTGCCAGCAATACCGGACAGGGCACGGGTGGCTACACCTTC

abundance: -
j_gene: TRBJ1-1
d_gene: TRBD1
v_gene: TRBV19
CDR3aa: CASGKTGVGTEAFF
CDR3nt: TGTGCCAGTGGAAAGACAGGGGTGGGCACTGAAGCTTTCTTT

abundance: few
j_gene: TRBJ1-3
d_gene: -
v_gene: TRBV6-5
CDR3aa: CASRQGGNTIYF
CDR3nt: TGTGCCAGCAGGCAGGGTGGAAACACCATATATTTT

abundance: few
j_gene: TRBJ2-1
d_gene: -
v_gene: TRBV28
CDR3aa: CASRLAFPYNEQFF
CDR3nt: TGTGCCAGCAGATTAGCGTTCCCCTACAATGAGCAGTTCTTC

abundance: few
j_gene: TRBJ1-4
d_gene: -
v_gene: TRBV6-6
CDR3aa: CASSSRGGNANEKLFF
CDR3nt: TGTGCCAGCAGTTCGAGGGGGGGCAACGCTAATGAAAAACTGTTTTTT

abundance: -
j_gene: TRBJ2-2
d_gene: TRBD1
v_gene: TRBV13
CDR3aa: CASSGTGQGAGELFF
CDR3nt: TGTGCCAGCAGCGGGACGGGACAGGGGGCCGGGGAGCTGTTTTTT

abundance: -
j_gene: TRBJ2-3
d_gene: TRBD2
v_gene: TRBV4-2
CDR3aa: CASSQEPSGGPTDTQYF
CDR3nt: TGTGCCAGCAGCCAAGAACCTAGCGGGGGGCCCACAGATACGCAGTATTTT

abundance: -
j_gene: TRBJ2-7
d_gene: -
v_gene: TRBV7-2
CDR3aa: CASSLGDTPSYEQYF
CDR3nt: TGTGCCAGCAGCTTAGGGGACACTCCTTCCTACGAGCAGTACTTC

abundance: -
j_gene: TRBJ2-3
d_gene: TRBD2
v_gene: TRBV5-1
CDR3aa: CASSSGLDPTDTQYF
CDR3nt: TGCGCCAGCAGCTCGGGACTAGACCCCACAGATACGCAGTATTTT